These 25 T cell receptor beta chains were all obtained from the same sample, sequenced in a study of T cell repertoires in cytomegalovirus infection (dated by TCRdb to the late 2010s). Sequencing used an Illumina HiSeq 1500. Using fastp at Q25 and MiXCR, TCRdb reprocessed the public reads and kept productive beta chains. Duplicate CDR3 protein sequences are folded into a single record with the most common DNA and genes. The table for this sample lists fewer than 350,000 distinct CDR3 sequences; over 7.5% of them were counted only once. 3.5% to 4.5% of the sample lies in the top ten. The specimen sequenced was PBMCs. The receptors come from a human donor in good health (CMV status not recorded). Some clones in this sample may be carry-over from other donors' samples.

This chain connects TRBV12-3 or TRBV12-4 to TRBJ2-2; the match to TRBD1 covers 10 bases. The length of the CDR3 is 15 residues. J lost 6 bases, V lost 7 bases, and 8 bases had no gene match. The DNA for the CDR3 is TGTGCCAGCAAGGTCCGACAGGGGGCCTCCGGGGAGCTGTTTTTT. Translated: CASKVRQGASGELFF.

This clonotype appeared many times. The CDR3 loop reads CASSFYRFGSSGNTIYF. CDR3 sequence (DNA): TGTGCCAGCAGTTTTTACAGGTTCGGGTCCTCTGGAAACACCATATATTTT. The rearrangement uses TRBV12-3 or TRBV12-4 and TRBJ1-3, with D tentatively TRBD1 (5 bases). V dropped 3 bases and J dropped 0 bases, with 15 bases sitting between them. CDR3 length equals 17 residues.

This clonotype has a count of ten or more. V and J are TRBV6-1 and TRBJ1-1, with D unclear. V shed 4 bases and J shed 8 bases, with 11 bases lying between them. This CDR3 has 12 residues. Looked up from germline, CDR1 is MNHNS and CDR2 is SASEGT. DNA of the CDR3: TGTGCCAGCAGTGGAGCCAGAACCGAAGCTTTCTTT. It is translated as CASSGARTEAFF.

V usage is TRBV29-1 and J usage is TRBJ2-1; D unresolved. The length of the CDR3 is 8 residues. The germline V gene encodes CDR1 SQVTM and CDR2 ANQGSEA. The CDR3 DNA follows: TGCAGTACCAATGAGCAGTTCTTC. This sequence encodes CSTNEQFF.

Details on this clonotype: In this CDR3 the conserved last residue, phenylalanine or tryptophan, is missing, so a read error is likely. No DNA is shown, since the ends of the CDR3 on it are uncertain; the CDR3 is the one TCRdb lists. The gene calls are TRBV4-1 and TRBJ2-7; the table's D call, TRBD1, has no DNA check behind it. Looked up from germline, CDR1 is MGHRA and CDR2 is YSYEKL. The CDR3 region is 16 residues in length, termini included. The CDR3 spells CASSLGMGQGDRSLIL.

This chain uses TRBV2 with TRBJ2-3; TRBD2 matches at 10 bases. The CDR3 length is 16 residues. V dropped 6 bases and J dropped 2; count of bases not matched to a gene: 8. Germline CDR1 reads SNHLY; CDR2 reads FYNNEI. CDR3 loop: CASRGGLAFLTDTQYF. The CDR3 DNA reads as TGTGCCAGCAGGGGGGGACTAGCGTTTCTCACAGATACGCAGTATTTT.

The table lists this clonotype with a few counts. The CDR3, as DNA: TGCGCCAGCAGCGGGGGGGCTTATGGCTACACCTTC. Its protein product is CASSGGAYGYTF. The chain carries TRBV4-3 and TRBJ1-2, with D possibly TRBD1 on 6 matching bases. Trimming shortened V by 5 bases and J by 5 bases, and 9 bases separated the two germline ends. Germline V CDR1 and CDR2: LGHNA, YSLEER. This CDR3 spans 12 amino acids.

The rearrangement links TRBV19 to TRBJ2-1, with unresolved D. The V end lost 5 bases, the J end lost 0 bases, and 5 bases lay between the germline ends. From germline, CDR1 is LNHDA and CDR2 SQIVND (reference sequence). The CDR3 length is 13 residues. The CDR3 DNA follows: TGTGCCAGTAGTGCCTACTCCTACAATGAGCAGTTCTTC. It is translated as CASSAYSYNEQFF.

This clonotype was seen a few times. The CDR3: CASSALGGSTHEQFF. The CDR3, as DNA: TGTGCCAGCAGCGCTCTAGGCGGGAGTACCCATGAGCAGTTCTTC. The rearrangement uses TRBV7-6 and TRBJ2-1; 7 bases agree with TRBD2. Germline loops: CDR1 SGHVS, CDR2 FNYEAQ. The CDR3 loop spans 15 amino acids. V shed 5 bases and J 8 bases; nucleotides not matched to a gene: 12. The entire variable domain, with the rest obtained from reference TRBV7-6 and TRBJ2-1, is as follows: GAGVSQSPRYKVTKRGQDVALRCDPISGHVSLYWYRQALGQGPEFLTYFNYEAQQDKSGLPNDRFSAERPEGSISTLTIQRTEQRDSAMYRCASSALGGSTHEQFFGPGTRLTVL.

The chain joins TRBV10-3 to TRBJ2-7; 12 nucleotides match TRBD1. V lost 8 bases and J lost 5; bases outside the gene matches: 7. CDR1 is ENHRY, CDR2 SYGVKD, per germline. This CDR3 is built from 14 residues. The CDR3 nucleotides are TGTGCCATCGGGGGGGGGACAGGGGGCGACGAGCAGTACTTC. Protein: CAIGGGTGGDEQYF.

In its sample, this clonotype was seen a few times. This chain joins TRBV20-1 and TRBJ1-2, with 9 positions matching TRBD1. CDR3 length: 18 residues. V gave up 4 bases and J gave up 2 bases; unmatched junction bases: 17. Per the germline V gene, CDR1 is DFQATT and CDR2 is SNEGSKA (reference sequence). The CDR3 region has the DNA TGCAGTGCTAAAGAACCGGGGAGGGTCACAGGGGGCAACTATGGCTACACCTTC. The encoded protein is CSAKEPGRVTGGNYGYTF.

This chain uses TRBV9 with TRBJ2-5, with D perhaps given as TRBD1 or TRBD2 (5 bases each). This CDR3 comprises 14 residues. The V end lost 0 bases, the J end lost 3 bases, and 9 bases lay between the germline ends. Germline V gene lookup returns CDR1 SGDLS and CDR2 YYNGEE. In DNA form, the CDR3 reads TGTGCCAGCAGCGTAGGATGGGGGAAAGAGACCCAGTACTTC. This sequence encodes CASSVGWGKETQYF.

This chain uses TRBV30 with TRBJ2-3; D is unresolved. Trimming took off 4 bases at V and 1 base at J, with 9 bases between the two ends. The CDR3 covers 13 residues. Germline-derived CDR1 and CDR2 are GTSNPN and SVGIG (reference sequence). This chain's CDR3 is CAWNGKGTDTQYF. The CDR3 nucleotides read TGTGCCTGGAATGGGAAAGGCACAGATACGCAGTATTTT.

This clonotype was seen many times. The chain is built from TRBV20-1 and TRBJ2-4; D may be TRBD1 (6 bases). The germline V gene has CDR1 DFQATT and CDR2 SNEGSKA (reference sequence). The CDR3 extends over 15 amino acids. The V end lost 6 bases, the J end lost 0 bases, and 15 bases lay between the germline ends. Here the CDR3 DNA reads TGCAGTGCACCCGGACAGCCCCTAGCCAAAAACATTCAGTACTTC. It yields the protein CSAPGQPLAKNIQYF.

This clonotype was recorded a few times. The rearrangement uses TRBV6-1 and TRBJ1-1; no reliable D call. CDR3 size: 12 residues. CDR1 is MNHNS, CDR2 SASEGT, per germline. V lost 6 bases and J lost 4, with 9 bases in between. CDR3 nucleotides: TGTGCCAGCAGCTCGGAACCCACTGAAGCTTTCTTT. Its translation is CASSSEPTEAFF.

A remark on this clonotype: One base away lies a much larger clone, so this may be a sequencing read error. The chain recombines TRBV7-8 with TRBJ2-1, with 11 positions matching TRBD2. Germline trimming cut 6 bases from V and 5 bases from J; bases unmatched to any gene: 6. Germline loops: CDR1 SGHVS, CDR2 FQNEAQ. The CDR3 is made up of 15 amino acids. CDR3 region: CASRFLAGGNNEQFF. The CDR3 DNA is TGTGCCAGCAGGTTCCTAGCGGGGGGAAACAATGAGCAGTTCTTC.

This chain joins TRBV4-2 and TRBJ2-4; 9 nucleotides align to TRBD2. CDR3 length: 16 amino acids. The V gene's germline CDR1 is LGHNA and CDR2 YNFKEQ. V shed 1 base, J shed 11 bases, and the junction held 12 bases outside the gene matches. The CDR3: CASSQGVGTSLGVQYF. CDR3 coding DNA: TGTGCCAGCAGCCAAGGGGTCGGGACTAGCCTAGGTGTTCAGTACTTC.

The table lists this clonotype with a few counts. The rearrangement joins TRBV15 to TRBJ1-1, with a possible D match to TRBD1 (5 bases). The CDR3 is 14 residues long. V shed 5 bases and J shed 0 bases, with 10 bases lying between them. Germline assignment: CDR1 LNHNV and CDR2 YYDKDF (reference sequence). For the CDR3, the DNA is TGTGCCACCAGCGAGACAGCCTTGAACACTGAAGCTTTCTTT. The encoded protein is CATSETALNTEAFF. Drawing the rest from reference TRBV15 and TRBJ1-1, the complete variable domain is DAMVIQNPRYQVTQFGKPVTLSCSQTLNHNVMYWYQQKSSQAPKLLFHYYDKDFNNEADTPDNFQSRRPNTSFCFLDIRSPGLGDTAMYLCATSETALNTEAFFGQGTRLTVV.

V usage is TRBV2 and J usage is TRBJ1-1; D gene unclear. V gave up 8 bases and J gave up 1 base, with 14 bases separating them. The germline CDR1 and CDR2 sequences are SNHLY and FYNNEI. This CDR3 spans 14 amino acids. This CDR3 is CASDNRRGNTEAFF. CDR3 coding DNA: TGTGCCAGCGATAACCGAAGAGGGAACACTGAAGCTTTCTTT.

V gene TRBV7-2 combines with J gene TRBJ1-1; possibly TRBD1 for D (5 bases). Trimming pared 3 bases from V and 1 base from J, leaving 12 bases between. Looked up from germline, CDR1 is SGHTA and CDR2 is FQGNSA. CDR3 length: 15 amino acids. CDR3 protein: CASSLGGAENTEAFF. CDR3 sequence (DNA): TGTGCCAGCAGCTTGGGCGGGGCCGAGAACACTGAAGCTTTCTTT. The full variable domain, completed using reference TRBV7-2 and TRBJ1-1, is GAGVSQSPSNKVTEKGKDVELRCDPISGHTALYWYRQSLGQGLEFLIYFQGNSAPDKSGLPSDRFSAERTGGSVSTLTIQRTQQEDSAVYLCASSLGGAENTEAFFGQGTRLTVV.

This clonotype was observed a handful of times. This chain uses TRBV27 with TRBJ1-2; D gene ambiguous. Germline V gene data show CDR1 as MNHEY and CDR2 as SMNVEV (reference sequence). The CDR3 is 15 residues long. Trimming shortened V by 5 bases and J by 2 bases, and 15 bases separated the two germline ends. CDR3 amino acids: CASSTQKSTNYGYTF. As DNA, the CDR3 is TGTGCCAGCAGTACGCAAAAGTCAACCAACTATGGCTACACCTTC.

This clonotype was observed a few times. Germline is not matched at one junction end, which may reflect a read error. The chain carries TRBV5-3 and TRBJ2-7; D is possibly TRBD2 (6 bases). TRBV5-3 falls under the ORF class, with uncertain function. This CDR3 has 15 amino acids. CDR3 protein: CASSFLRDWAYEQYF. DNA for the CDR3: TGTGCCAGCAGCTTCCTGAGGGACTGGGCATACGAGCAGTACTTC.

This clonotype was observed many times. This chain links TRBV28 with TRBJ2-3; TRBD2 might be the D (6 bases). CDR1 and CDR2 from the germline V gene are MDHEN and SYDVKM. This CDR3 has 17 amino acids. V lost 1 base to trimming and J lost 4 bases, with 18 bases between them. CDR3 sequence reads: CASSLSIGRLSADTQYF. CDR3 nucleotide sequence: TGTGCCAGCAGTTTATCTATTGGGAGGTTAAGTGCAGATACGCAGTATTTT. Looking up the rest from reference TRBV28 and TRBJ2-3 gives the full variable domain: DVKVTQSSRYLVKRTGEKVFLECVQDMDHENMFWYRQDPGLGLRLIYFSYDVKMKEKGDIPEGYSVSREKKERFSLILESASTNQTSMYLCASSLSIGRLSADTQYFGPGTRLTVL.

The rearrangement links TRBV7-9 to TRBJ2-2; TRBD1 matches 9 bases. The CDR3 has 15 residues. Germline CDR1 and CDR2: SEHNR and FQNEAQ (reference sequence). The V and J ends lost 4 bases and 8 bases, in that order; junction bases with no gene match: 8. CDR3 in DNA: TGTGCCAGCAGCTCGGGACAGGGTGGCGTTGGGGAGCTGTTTTTT. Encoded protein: CASSSGQGGVGELFF.

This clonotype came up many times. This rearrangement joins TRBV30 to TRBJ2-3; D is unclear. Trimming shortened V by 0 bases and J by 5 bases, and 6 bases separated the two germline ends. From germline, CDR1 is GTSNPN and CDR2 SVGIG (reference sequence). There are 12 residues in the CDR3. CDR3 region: CAWSVLEDTQYF. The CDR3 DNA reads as TGTGCCTGGAGTGTACTCGAAGATACGCAGTATTTT.